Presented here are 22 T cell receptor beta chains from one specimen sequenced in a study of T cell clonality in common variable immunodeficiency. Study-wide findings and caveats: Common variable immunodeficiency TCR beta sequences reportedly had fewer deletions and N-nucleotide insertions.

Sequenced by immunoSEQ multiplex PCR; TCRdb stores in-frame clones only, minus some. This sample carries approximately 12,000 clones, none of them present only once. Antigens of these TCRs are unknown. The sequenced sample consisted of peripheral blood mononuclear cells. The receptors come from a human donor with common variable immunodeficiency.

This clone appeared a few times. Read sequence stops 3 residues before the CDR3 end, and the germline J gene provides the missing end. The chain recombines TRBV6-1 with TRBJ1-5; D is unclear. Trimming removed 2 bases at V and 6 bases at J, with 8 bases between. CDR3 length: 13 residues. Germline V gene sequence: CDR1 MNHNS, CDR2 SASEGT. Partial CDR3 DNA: TGTGCCAGCAGTGAACTTCGGGGTCAGCCC. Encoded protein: CASSELRGQP. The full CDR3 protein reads CASSELRGQPQHF.

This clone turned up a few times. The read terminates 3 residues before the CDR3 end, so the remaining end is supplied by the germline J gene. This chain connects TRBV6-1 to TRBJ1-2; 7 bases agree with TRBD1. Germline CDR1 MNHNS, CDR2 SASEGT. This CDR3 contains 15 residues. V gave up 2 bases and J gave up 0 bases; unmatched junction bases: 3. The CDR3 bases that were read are TGTGCCAGCAGTGAATTAGGGACAGCTAACTATGGC. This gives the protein CASSELGTANYG. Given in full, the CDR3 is CASSELGTANYGYTF.

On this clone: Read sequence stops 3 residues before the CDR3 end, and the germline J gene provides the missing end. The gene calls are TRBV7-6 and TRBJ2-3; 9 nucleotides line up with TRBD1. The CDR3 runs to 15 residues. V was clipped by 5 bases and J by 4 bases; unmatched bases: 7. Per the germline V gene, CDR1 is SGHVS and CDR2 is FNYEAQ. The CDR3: CASSQGQGTADTQYF. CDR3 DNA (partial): TGTGCCAGCAGCCAGGGACAGGGCACCGCAGATACG.

CDR3 sequence reads: CASSLGGTLEETQYF. CDR3 DNA, as far as it was read: TGTGCCAGCAGCTTGGGGGGGACTTTGGAGGAGACC. The V call is TRBV5-6, the J call TRBJ2-5; a possible D gene is TRBD2 (6 bases). Sequencing ends 3 residues short of the CDR3 end; the germline J gene provides the rest. Germline CDR1 reads SGHDT; CDR2 reads YYEEEE. Trimming pared 0 bases from V and 5 bases from J, leaving 14 bases between. The CDR3 is 15 amino acids. Based on the CDR3 plus reference TRBV5-6 and TRBJ2-5, the full variable domain is DAGVTQSPTHLIKTRGQQVTLRCSPKSGHDTVSWYQQALGQGPQFIFQYYEEEERQRGNFPDRFSGHQFPNYSSELNVNALLLGDSALYLCASSLGGTLEETQYFGPGTRLLVL.

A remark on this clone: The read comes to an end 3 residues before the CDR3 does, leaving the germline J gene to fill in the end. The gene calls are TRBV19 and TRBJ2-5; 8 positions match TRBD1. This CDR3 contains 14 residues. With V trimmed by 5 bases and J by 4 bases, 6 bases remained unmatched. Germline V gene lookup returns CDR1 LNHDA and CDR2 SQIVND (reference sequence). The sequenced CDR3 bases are TGTGCCAGTAGTTCCTACAGGGGGTCAGAGACC. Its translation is CASSSYRGSET. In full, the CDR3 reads CASSSYRGSETQYF.

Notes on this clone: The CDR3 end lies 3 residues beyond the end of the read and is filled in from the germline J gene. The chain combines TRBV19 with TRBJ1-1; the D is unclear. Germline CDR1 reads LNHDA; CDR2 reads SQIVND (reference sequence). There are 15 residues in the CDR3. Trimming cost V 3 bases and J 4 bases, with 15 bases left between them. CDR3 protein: CASSIQVGLGTEAFF. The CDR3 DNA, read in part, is TGTGCCAGTAGTATTCAGGTAGGATTGGGCACTGAA.

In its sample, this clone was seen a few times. CDR3 sequence reads: CAWSVDRKSGYTF. The sequenced part of the CDR3 DNA is TGTGCCTGGAGTGTAGACAGGAAGTCTGGC. This chain links TRBV30 with TRBJ1-2, with D perhaps TRBD1 (6 bases). The CDR3 extends 3 residues past the end of the read, so its final part is completed from the germline J gene. Deletions cut 0 bases from V and 7 bases from J, with 12 bases between. Germline V gene data show CDR1 as GTSNPN and CDR2 as SVGIG (reference sequence). The CDR3 totals 13 residues.

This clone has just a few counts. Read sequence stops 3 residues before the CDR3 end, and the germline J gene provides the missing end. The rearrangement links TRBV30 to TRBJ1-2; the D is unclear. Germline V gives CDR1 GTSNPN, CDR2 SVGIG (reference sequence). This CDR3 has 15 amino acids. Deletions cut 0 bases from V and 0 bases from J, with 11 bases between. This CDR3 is CAWSVGGKANYGYTF. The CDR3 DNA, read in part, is TGTGCCTGGAGTGTAGGCGGGAAAGCTAACTATGGC.

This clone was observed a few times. The CDR3 bases that were read are TGTGCCAGCAGCTTAAGTGGCGGTCTCAATGAG. Residues: CASSLSGGLNE. The full CDR3 protein is CASSLSGGLNEQFF. This chain connects TRBV7-6 to TRBJ2-1, with no clear D. The read comes to an end 3 residues before the CDR3 does, leaving the germline J gene to fill in the end. This CDR3 is 14 amino acids long. Germline V gene data show CDR1 as SGHVS and CDR2 as FNYEAQ. The germline V and J ends were trimmed by 2 bases and 6 bases, with 11 bases remaining between them.

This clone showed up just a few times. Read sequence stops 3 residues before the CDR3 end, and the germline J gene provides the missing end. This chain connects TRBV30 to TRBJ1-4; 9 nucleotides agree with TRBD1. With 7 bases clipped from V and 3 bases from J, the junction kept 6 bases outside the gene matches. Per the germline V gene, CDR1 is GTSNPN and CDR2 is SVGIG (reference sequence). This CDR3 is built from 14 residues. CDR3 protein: CAYGQGRSNEKLFF. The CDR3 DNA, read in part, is TGTGCCTACGGACAGGGGCGATCTAATGAAAAA.

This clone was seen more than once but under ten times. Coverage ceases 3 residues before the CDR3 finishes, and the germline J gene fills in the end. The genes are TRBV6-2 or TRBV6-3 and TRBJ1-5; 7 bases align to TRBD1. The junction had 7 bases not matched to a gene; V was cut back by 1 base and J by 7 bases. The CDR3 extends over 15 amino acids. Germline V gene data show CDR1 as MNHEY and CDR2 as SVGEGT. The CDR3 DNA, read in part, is TGTGCCAGCAGTTACTTGGACAGGATAAGGCAGCCC. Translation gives CASSYLDRIRQP. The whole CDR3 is CASSYLDRIRQPQHF.

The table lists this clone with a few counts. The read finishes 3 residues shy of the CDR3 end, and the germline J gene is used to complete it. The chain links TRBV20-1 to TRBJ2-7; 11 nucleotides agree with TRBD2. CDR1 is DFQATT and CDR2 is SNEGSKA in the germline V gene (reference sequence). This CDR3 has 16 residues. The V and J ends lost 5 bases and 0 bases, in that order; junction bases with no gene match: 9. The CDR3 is CSAPRTSGLSSYEQYF. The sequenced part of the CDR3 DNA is TGCAGTGCTCCCAGGACTAGCGGGCTTAGCTCCTACGAG.

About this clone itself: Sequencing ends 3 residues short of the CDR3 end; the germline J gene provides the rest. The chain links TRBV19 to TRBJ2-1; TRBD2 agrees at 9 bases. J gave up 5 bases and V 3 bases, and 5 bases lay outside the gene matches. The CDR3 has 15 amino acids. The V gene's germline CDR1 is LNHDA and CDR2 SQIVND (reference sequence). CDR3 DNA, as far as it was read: TGTGCCAGTAGTATTCAGGGGACTAGCCACAATGAG. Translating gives CASSIQGTSHNE. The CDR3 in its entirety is CASSIQGTSHNEQFF.

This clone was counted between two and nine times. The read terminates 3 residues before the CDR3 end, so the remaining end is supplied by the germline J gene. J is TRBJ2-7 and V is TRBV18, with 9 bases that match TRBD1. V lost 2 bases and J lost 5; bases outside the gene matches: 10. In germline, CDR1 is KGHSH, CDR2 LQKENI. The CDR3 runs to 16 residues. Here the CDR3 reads CASSPTPGTGPHEQYF. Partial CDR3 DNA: TGTGCCAGCTCACCAACTCCGGGGACAGGGCCCCACGAG.

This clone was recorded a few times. CDR3 loop: CASSPSGFYGYTF. The CDR3 DNA, read in part, is TGTGCCAGCTCACCGTCAGGGTTCTATGGC. The rearrangement uses TRBV18 and TRBJ1-2; possibly TRBD1 for D (5 bases). The read terminates 3 residues before the CDR3 end, so the remaining end is supplied by the germline J gene. Germline CDR1 reads KGHSH; CDR2 reads LQKENI. The length of the CDR3 is 13 residues. The germline V and J ends were trimmed by 3 bases and 4 bases, with 9 bases remaining between them.

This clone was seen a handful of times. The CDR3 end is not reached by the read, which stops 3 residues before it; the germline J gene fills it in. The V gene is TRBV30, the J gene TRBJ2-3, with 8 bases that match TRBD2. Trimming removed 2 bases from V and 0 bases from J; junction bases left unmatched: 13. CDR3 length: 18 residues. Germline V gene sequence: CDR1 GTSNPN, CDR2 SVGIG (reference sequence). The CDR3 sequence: CAWSLYSGGAFSTDTQYF. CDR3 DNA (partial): TGTGCCTGGAGTCTTTACAGCGGGGGAGCGTTTAGCACAGATACG.

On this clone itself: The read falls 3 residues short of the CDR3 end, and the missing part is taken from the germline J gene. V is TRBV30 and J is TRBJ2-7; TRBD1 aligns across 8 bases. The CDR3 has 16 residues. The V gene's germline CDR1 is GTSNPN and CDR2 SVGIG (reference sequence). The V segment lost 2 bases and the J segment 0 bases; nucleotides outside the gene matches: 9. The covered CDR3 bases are TGTGCCTGGAGTTCCCGGACAGGGATCGCCTCCTACGAG. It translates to CAWSSRTGIASYE. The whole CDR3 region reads CAWSSRTGIASYEQYF.

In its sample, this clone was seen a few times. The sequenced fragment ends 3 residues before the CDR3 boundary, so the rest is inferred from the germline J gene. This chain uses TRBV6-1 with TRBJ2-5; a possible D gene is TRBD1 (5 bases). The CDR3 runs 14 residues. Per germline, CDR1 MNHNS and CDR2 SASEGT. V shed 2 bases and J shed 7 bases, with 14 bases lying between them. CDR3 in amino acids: CASSESQGIGTQYF. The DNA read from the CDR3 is TGTGCCAGCAGTGAATCTCAGGGAATCGGGACC.

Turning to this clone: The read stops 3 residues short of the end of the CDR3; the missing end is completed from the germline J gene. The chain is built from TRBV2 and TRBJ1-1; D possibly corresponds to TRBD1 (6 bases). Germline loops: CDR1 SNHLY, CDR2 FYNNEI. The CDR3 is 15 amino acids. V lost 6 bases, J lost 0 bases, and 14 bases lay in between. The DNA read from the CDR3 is TGTGCCAGCAGGATACCCGGGACAATGAACACTGAA. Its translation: CASRIPGTMNTE. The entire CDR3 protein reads CASRIPGTMNTEAFF.

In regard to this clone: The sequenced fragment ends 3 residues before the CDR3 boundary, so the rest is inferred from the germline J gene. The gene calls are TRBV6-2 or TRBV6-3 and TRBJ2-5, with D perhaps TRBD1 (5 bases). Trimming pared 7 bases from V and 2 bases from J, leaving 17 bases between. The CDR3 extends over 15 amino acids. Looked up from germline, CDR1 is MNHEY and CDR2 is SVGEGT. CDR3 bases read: TGTGCCAGCATTCCCAAACAGGCACAACAAGAGACC. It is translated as CASIPKQAQQET. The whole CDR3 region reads CASIPKQAQQETQYF.

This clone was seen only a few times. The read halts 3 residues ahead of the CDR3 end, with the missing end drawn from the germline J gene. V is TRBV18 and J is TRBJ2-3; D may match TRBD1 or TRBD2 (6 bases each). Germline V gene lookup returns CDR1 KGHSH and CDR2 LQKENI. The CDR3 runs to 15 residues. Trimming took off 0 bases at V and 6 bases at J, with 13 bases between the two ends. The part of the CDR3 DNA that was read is TGTGCCAGCTCACCACCCACAGGGAGGTTTGATACG. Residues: CASSPPTGRFDT. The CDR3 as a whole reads CASSPPTGRFDTQYF.

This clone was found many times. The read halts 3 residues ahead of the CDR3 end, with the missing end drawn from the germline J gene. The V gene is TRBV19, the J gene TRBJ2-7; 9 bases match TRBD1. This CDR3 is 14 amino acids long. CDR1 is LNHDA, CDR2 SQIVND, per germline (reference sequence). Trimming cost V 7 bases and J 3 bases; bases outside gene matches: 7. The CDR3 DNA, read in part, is TGTGCCAGTACGGCCGGGACAGGGTTCTACGAG. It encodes CASTAGTGFYE. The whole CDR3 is CASTAGTGFYEQYF.